The 5 T cell receptor beta chains below all came from one sample that was sequenced in a study of T cell responses to AZD1222 COVID-19 vaccine. Profiling relied on immunoSEQ multiplex PCR, and the TCRdb table lists in-frame clones only, not all of them. This sample has about 120,000 clones, with 88% found just once. This material consisted of peripheral blood, taken 28 days after the second AZD1222 dose. These receptor sequences come from an adult who received the AZD1222 COVID-19 vaccine.

This clone was recorded once. The chain joins TRBV5-4 to TRBJ1-1; tentatively, D is TRBD1 (6 bases). Germline-derived CDR1 and CDR2 are SGHNT and YYREEE (reference sequence). The CDR3 length is 16 residues. Trimming removed 0 bases from V and 6 bases from J, with 18 bases in between. Here the CDR3 DNA reads TGTGCCAGCAGCTTGGGAACCAACAGGGCCAGCGCTGAAGCTTTCTTT. Protein product: CASSLGTNRASAEAFF.

This sequence joins TRBV3-1 (or the pseudogene TRBV3-2) and TRBJ2-1, with D uncertain. The germline V gene encodes CDR1 LGHDT and CDR2 YNNKEL (reference sequence). This CDR3 has 15 residues. V was clipped by 1 base and J by 5 bases, with 12 bases between them. The CDR3 bases are TGTGCCAGCAGCCAAGTACAGACCGTCAACAATGAGCAGTTCTTC. Translated: CASSQVQTVNNEQFF.

This clone was counted once. This chain links TRBV5-1 with TRBJ1-2, with D perhaps TRBD1 (5 bases). CDR3 size: 14 residues. Trimming removed 4 bases at V and 3 bases at J, with 13 bases between. Germline lookup yields CDR1 SGHRS and CDR2 YFSETQ. In nucleotides, the CDR3 is TGCGCCAGCAGCCCTGGGGACCGGTACTATGGCTACACCTTC. It encodes CASSPGDRYYGYTF.

This clone was seen only once. This chain links TRBV7-9 with TRBJ1-6; no clear D gene. V was shortened by 6 bases and J by 15 bases, with 12 bases between the two germline ends. There are 11 residues in the CDR3. The germline CDR1 and CDR2 sequences are SEHNR and FQNEAQ (reference sequence). The CDR3 DNA reads TGTGCCAGCAGTCACGGACGGGACCTCCACTTT. It is translated as CASSHGRDLHF.

The V call is TRBV28, the J call TRBJ2-5; 10 bases match TRBD2. The ends lost 7 bases at V and 5 bases at J; junction bases unmatched: 4. CDR1 is MDHEN and CDR2 is SYDVKM in the germline V gene. The CDR3 is made up of 13 amino acids. CDR3 protein: CASILAGSETQYF. CDR3 nucleotide sequence: TGTGCCAGCATACTAGCGGGGTCGGAGACCCAGTACTTC.